Presented here are 11 T cell receptor beta chains from one specimen sequenced in a study of blood T cell repertoires in COVID-19. This table comes from immunoSEQ multiplex PCR, and its TCRdb copy is limited to in-frame clones, with some not included. The sample records fewer than 400,000 clones, over 85% being singletons. The sample comprised PBMCs or T cells enriched from blood (not recorded which). These receptors were obtained from a woman under 40 who had recovered from COVID-19.

This sequence joins TRBV11-2 and TRBJ1-6; 9 positions match TRBD1. There are 14 residues in the CDR3. Germline V gene sequence: CDR1 SGHAT, CDR2 FQNNGV. V shed 5 bases and J 7 bases; nucleotides not matched to a gene: 3. CDR3 sequence reads: CASSQDRGNSPLHF. In DNA, the CDR3 is TGTGCCAGCAGCCAGGACAGGGGAAATTCACCCCTCCACTTT.

This chain connects TRBV18 to TRBJ2-3; 9 nucleotides match TRBD1. With 5 bases clipped from V and 3 bases from J, the junction kept 6 bases outside the gene matches. CDR3 length equals 15 residues. Per germline, CDR1 KGHSH and CDR2 LQKENI. The CDR3 is CASSGGQGKTDTQYF. In DNA form, the CDR3 reads TGTGCCAGCTCAGGCGGACAGGGGAAGACAGATACGCAGTATTTT.

The genes are TRBV11-1 and TRBJ1-1; tentatively, D is TRBD1 (6 bases). Trimming took 6 bases from V and 4 from J, leaving 18 bases between them. This CDR3 region has 15 residues. Germline CDR1 is SGHAT and CDR2 is FQDESV (reference sequence). The CDR3 region is CASSSQGLQGTEAFF. DNA for the CDR3: TGTGCCAGCAGTTCTCAGGGGTTGCAGGGCACTGAAGCTTTCTTT.

The V call is TRBV27, the J call TRBJ2-6; D remains ambiguous. This CDR3 region has 16 residues. V gave up 5 bases and J gave up 4 bases, with 15 bases separating them. Germline V gene lookup returns CDR1 MNHEY and CDR2 SMNVEV (reference sequence). CDR3 coding DNA: TGTGCCAGCAGTACCCCCCACGGTCCCGGGGCCAACGTCCTGACTTTC. Protein product: CASSTPHGPGANVLTF.

The V and J genes are TRBV14 and TRBJ2-7; 8 bases map to TRBD2. Looked up from germline, CDR1 is SGHDN and CDR2 is FVKESK. This CDR3 has 14 residues. J was trimmed by 2 bases and V by 8 bases; bases with no gene match: 8. As DNA, the CDR3 is TGTGCCAGCGGTGGGACTAGTCAGCCCTACGAGCAGTACTTC. Translating gives CASGGTSQPYEQYF.

This CDR3 is CASSPPGSGKNIQYF. The DNA for the CDR3 is TGTGCCAGCAGCCCTCCAGGGTCTGGCAAAAACATTCAGTACTTC. The chain joins TRBV5-6 to TRBJ2-4; D perhaps matches TRBD1 (5 bases). Trimming took off 4 bases at V and 3 bases at J, with 14 bases between the two ends. CDR3 size: 15 residues. The germline CDR1 and CDR2 sequences are SGHDT and YYEEEE.

The gene calls are TRBV27 and TRBJ2-1, with 7 bases that match TRBD1. Germline lookup yields CDR1 MNHEY and CDR2 SMNVEV (reference sequence). V lost 5 bases, J lost 6 bases, and 19 bases stayed unmatched. CDR3 length equals 18 residues. CDR3 nucleotides: TGTGCCAGCAGTCCCTTCTCCTGGACAGGTCGGAACCTCAATGAGCAGTTCTTC. Translating gives CASSPFSWTGRNLNEQFF.

The chain joins TRBV6-6 to TRBJ1-6, with 8 bases aligning to TRBD1. This CDR3 has 19 residues. Germline V lookup: CDR1 MNHNY, CDR2 SVGAGI (reference sequence). V lost 5 bases and J lost 5; bases outside the gene matches: 17. CDR3 sequence reads: CASSHAFGQGLTNNSPLHF. For the CDR3, the DNA is TGTGCCAGCAGTCACGCTTTCGGACAGGGACTTACGAATAATTCACCCCTCCACTTT.

The J gene is TRBJ1-1, the V gene TRBV7-9; D unresolved. The germline V gene has CDR1 SEHNR and CDR2 FQNEAQ (reference sequence). V was clipped by 5 bases and J by 7 bases, with 14 bases between them. The CDR3 spans 13 residues. CDR3 amino acids: CASSAGLSYEAFF. The CDR3 region has the DNA TGTGCCAGCAGCGCCGGACTATCTTATGAAGCTTTCTTT.

The chain joins TRBV5-4 to TRBJ2-5, with D perhaps TRBD1 (6 bases). Trimming cost V 4 bases and J 4 bases, with 20 bases left between them. This CDR3 contains 16 residues. Germline V gene sequence: CDR1 SGHNT, CDR2 YYREEE (reference sequence). The CDR3 loop is CASSRGTPSGRETQYF. CDR3 nucleotide sequence: TGTGCCAGCAGCAGGGGGACACCCTCAGGGCGAGAGACCCAGTACTTC.

This clone was detected a few times. This chain uses TRBV10-3 with TRBJ1-6; 7 bases are shared with TRBD1. The V gene end was trimmed by 3 bases and the J gene end by 10 bases; junction bases not matched to a gene: 12. Germline V gives CDR1 ENHRY, CDR2 SYGVKD. The CDR3 has 16 amino acids. CDR3 in DNA: TGTGCCATCAGTGACCAACGGACAGGTGAGGACTCACCCCTCCACTTT. Translating gives CAISDQRTGEDSPLHF.